Below are 13 T cell receptor beta chains sequenced from a single sample in a study of beta chain features in type 1 diabetes. For these TCRs, the target antigens are not known. Study findings and constraints: When Type 1 diabetes patients were examined, their TCRB CDR3s proved moderately but significantly shorter in all four CD4+ subsets.

TCRB transcripts that were expressed got sequenced, as all of the isolated RNA had been reverse transcribed. Clones were sequenced by immunoSEQ multiplex PCR, and TCRdb holds only the in-frame ones, with some missing. The sample consists of approximately 270,000 clones, 14% of them appearing once. The sequenced sample was naive CD4+ T cells from blood. These receptors were obtained from a man aged 25 to 40 with type 1 diabetes.

This clone was seen more than once but under ten times. J is TRBJ1-1 and V is TRBV28, with TRBD1 identical over 7 bases. CDR3 length: 14 amino acids. Unmatched junction bases numbered 6, after V lost 4 bases and J lost 4 bases. CDR1 MDHEN and CDR2 SYDVKM come from the germline V gene. In DNA, the CDR3 is TGTGCCAGCAGTTCCACAGGGGAGATCACTGAAGCTTTCTTT. It is translated as CASSSTGEITEAFF.

This clone has only a few counts. The chain carries TRBV7-3 and TRBJ2-1, with 7 bases lining up with TRBD2. Germline lookup yields CDR1 SGHTA and CDR2 FQGTGA. CDR3 length: 14 amino acids. V lost 6 bases and J lost 1; bases outside the gene matches: 3. The CDR3: CASSAGVSYNEQFF. The CDR3 DNA follows: TGTGCCAGCAGTGCGGGAGTATCCTACAATGAGCAGTTCTTC.

This clone was seen many times. The rearrangement links TRBV5-4 to TRBJ2-5; D not certain. The V end lost 4 bases, the J end lost 0 bases, and 4 bases lay between the germline ends. Germline values: CDR1 SGHNT, CDR2 YYREEE (reference sequence). The CDR3 extends over 12 amino acids. The CDR3 bases are TGTGCCAGCAGCCGGGACCAAGAGACCCAGTACTTC. Translating gives CASSRDQETQYF.

The chain links TRBV28 to TRBJ1-1, with unresolved D. This CDR3 region has 15 residues. Trimming took 4 bases from V and 0 from J, leaving 12 bases between them. Germline assignment: CDR1 MDHEN and CDR2 SYDVKM. CDR3 sequence (DNA): TGTGCCAGCAGTTCTCCGGGATCCATGAACACTGAAGCTTTCTTT. Encoded protein: CASSSPGSMNTEAFF.

The rearrangement links TRBV5-1 to TRBJ2-7, with D possibly TRBD1 on 5 matching bases. Trimming shortened V by 3 bases and J by 4 bases, and 8 bases separated the two germline ends. The CDR3 runs to 12 residues. Germline V CDR1 and CDR2: SGHRS, YFSETQ. The CDR3 is CASSYTGYEQYF. The CDR3 DNA follows: TGCGCCAGCAGCTACACAGGTTACGAGCAGTACTTC.

A few counts support this clone. The chain has TRBV5-4 and TRBJ1-1; D may be TRBD1 (5 bases). Per germline, CDR1 SGHNT and CDR2 YYREEE (reference sequence). Trimming removed 0 bases at V and 7 bases at J, with 10 bases between. The CDR3 covers 13 residues. The CDR3 protein is CASSLGQPSEAFF. CDR3 bases: TGTGCCAGCAGCTTGGGACAGCCTAGTGAAGCTTTCTTT.

The rearrangement joins TRBV6-6 to TRBJ2-7; D call uncertain. Per germline, CDR1 MNHNY and CDR2 SVGAGI (reference sequence). Trimming pared 6 bases from V and 4 bases from J, leaving 7 bases between. The CDR3 spans 11 residues. CDR3 sequence: CASSRGYEQYF. CDR3 sequence (DNA): TGTGCCAGCAGCCGAGGATACGAGCAGTACTTC.

The V gene is TRBV25-1, the J gene TRBJ2-1; 7 bases map to TRBD1. The J segment lost 7 bases and the V segment lost 4 bases, leaving 10 bases of the junction unmatched. From germline, CDR1 is MGHDK and CDR2 SYGVNS. This CDR3 is 15 amino acids long. The CDR3 here is CASSASSGGRNEQFF. The DNA for the CDR3 is TGTGCCAGCAGTGCCTCGTCAGGGGGAAGAAATGAGCAGTTCTTC. The variable domain in full, with the rest retrieved from reference TRBV25-1 and TRBJ2-1, is EADIYQTPRYLVIGTGKKITLECSQTMGHDKMYWYQQDPGMELHLIHYSYGVNSTEKGDLSSESTVSRIRTEHFPLTLESARPSHTSQYLCASSASSGGRNEQFFGPGTRLTVL.

This clone turned up a few times. The rearrangement links TRBV4-1 to TRBJ1-1; D unresolved. Trimming stripped 5 bases from V and 8 bases from J, with 15 bases between. Per the germline V gene, CDR1 is MGHRA and CDR2 is YSYEKL. This CDR3 has 13 amino acids. The CDR3 coding sequence is TGCGCCAGCAGCAGCCGGGATTTGGGGGAAGCTTTCTTT. This sequence encodes CASSSRDLGEAFF.

This clone was seen a few times. The gene calls are TRBV11-2 and TRBJ2-2, with 7 bases matching TRBD1. With 5 bases clipped from V and 1 base from J, the junction kept 4 bases outside the gene matches. CDR3 length: 15 residues. Per the germline V gene, CDR1 is SGHAT and CDR2 is FQNNGV. In nucleotides, the CDR3 is TGTGCCAGCAGCACGGACAGGATGAACACCGGGGAGCTGTTTTTT. Residues: CASSTDRMNTGELFF.

This sequence joins TRBV7-3 and TRBJ2-7; D might be TRBD2 (6 bases). Trimming pared 3 bases from V and 3 bases from J, leaving 9 bases between. This CDR3 has 13 amino acids. Germline V CDR1 and CDR2: SGHTA, FQGTGA. CDR3 DNA: TGTGCCAGCAGCTTGGGCGGGAACTACGAGCAGTACTTC. Translation: CASSLGGNYEQYF.

There are a few counts of this clone. This chain links TRBV6-6 with TRBJ2-5; D gene ambiguous. CDR3 length: 14 amino acids. Trimming stripped 2 bases from V and 0 bases from J, with 7 bases between. Germline V gives CDR1 MNHNY, CDR2 SVGAGI (reference sequence). The CDR3 is CASSYPGYQETQYF. CDR3 sequence (DNA): TGTGCCAGCAGTTACCCCGGGTACCAAGAGACCCAGTACTTC.

The rearrangement uses TRBV28 and TRBJ2-1, with TRBD1 identical over 8 bases. The CDR3 sequence is 14 residues long. V trimming: 6 bases; J trimming: 4 bases; junction bases outside the gene matches: 5. In germline, CDR1 is MDHEN, CDR2 SYDVKM. CDR3 residues: CASREQGEYNEQFF. The CDR3 DNA is TGTGCCAGCAGGGAACAGGGGGAATACAATGAGCAGTTCTTC.